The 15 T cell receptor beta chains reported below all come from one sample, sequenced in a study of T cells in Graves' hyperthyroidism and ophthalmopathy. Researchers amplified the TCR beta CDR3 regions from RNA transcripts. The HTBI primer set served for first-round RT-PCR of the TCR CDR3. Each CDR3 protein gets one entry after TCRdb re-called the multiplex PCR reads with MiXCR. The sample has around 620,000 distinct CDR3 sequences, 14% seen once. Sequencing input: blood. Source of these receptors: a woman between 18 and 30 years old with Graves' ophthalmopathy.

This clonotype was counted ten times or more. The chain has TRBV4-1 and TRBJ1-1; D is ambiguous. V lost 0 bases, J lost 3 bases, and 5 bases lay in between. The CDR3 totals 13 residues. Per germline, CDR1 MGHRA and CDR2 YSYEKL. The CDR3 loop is CASSQEPHTEAFF. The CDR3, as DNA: TGCGCCAGCAGCCAAGAACCACACACTGAAGCTTTCTTT.

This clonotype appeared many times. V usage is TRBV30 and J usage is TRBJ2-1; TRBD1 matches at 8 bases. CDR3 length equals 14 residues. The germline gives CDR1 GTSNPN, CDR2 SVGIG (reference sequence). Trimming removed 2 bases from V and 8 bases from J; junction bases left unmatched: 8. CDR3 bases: TGTGCCTGGAGTATGGCAGGGGGCCCGGATGAGCAGTTCTTC. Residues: CAWSMAGGPDEQFF.

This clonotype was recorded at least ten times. The CDR3 nucleotides are TGCGCCAGCAGCTTCCAGACTAGCGGGACCGGGGAGCTGTTTTTT. This sequence encodes CASSFQTSGTGELFF. The gene calls are TRBV5-1 and TRBJ2-2; 10 bases fit TRBD2. The germline V gene has CDR1 SGHRS and CDR2 YFSETQ. The CDR3 extends over 15 amino acids. Trimming removed 2 bases from V and 5 bases from J; junction bases left unmatched: 3.

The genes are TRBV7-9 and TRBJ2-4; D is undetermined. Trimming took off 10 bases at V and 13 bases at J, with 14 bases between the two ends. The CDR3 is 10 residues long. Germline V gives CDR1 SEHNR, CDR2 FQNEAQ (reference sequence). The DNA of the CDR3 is TGTGCCATCGGGTCCGGTCCACAGTACTTC. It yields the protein CAIGSGPQYF.

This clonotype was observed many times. The CDR3 nucleotides are TGTGCCAGCAGCTTAGGTTCGGGAGATGAGCAGTTCTTC. It specifies CASSLGSGDEQFF. The chain links TRBV11-3 to TRBJ2-1; D is perhaps TRBD2 (6 bases). V dropped 1 base and J dropped 8 bases, with 9 bases sitting between them. In germline, CDR1 is SGHNT, CDR2 YENEEA. CDR3 length equals 13 residues.

The DNA for the CDR3 is TGTGCCAGCTCTCCAGTTAGCGGCACCGGGGAGCTGTTTTTT. Protein product: CASSPVSGTGELFF. The V and J genes are TRBV18 and TRBJ2-2; D might be TRBD2 (6 bases). Trimming removed 6 bases at V and 4 bases at J, with 12 bases between. The V gene's germline CDR1 is KGHSH and CDR2 LQKENI. The CDR3 length is 14 residues.

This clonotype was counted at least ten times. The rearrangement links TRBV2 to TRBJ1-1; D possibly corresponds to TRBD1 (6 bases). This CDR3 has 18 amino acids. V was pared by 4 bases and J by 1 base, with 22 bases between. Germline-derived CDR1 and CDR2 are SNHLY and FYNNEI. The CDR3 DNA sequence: TGTGCCAGCAGTGTGTCCGGACAGATAATCACTTGGAACACTGAAGCTTTCTTT. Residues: CASSVSGQIITWNTEAFF.

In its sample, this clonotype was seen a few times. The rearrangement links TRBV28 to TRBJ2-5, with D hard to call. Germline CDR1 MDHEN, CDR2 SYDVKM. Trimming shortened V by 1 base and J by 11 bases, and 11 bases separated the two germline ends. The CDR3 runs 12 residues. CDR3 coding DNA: TGTGCCAGCAGTTTATATGTCCGCACACAGTACTTC. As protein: CASSLYVRTQYF.

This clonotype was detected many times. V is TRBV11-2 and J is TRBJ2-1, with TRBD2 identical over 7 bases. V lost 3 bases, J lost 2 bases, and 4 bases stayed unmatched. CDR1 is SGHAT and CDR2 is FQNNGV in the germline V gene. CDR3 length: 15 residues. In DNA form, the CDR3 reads TGTGCCAGCAGCTTCGGACTAGGAGCCTACAATGAGCAGTTCTTC. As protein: CASSFGLGAYNEQFF.

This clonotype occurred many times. The CDR3 DNA follows: TGTGCCAGCAGGACCGGGCACGAGCAGTACTTC. This gives the protein CASRTGHEQYF. The chain recombines TRBV6-1 with TRBJ2-7, with D unclear. The V end lost 6 bases, the J end lost 5 bases, and 8 bases lay between the germline ends. This CDR3 has 11 amino acids. CDR1 and CDR2 (germline): MNHNS, SASEGT.

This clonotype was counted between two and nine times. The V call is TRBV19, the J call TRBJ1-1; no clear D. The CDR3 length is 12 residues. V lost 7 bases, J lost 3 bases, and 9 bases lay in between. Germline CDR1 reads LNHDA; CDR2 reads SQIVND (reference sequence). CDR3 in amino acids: CASTLDHTEAFF. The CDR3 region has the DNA TGTGCCAGTACCCTAGACCACACTGAAGCTTTCTTT.

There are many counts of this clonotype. CDR3 coding DNA: TGTGCCAGCAGTTCTCCACTAACCAACAATGAGCAGTTCTTC. Translation: CASSSPLTNNEQFF. This rearrangement joins TRBV6-2 or TRBV6-3 to TRBJ2-1; D unclear. Germline CDR1 MNHEY, CDR2 SVGEGT. V lost 4 bases and J lost 5, with 12 bases in between. There are 14 residues in the CDR3.

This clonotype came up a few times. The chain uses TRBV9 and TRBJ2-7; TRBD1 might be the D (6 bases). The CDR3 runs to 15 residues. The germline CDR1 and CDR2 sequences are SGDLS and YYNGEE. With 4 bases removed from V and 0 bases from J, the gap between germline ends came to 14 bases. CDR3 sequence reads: CASSPRDTTSYEQYF. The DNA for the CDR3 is TGTGCCAGCAGCCCCCGGGACACCACCTCCTACGAGCAGTACTTC.

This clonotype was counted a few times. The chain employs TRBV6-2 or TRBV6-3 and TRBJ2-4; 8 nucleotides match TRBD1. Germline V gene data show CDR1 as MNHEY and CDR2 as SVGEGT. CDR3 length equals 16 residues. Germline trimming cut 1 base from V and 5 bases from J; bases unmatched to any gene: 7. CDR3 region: CASSYLPNRGENIQYF. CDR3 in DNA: TGTGCCAGCAGTTACTTACCCAACAGGGGGGAAAACATTCAGTACTTC.

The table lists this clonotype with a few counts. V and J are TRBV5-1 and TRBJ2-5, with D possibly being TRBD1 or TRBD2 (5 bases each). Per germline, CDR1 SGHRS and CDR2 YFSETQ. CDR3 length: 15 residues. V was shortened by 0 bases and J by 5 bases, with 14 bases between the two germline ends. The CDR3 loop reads CASSLAGRGWETQYF. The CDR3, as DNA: TGCGCCAGCAGCTTGGCGGGACGGGGTTGGGAGACCCAGTACTTC.